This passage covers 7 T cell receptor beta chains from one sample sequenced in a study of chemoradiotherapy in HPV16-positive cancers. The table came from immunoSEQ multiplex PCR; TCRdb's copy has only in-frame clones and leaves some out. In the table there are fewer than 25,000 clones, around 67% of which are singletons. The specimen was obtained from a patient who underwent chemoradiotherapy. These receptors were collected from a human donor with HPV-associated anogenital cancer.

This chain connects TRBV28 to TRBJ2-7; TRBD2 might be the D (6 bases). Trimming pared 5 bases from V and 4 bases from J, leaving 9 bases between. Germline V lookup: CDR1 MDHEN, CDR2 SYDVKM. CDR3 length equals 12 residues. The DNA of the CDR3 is TGTGCCAGCAGTCCGCTAGCGTACGAGCAGTACTTC. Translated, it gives CASSPLAYEQYF.

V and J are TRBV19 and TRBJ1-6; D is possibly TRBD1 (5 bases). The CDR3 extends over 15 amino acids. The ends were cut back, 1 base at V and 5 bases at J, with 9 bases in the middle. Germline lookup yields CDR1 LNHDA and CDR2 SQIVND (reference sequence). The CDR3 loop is CASSIAGQNNSPLHF. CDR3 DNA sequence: TGTGCCAGTAGTATAGCGGGGCAGAATAATTCACCCCTCCACTTT. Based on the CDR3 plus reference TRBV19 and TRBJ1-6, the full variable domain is DGGITQSPKYLFRKEGQNVTLSCEQNLNHDAMYWYRQDPGQGLRLIYYSQIVNDFQKGDIAEGYSVSREKKESFPLTVTSAQKNPTAFYLCASSIAGQNNSPLHFGNGTRLTVT.

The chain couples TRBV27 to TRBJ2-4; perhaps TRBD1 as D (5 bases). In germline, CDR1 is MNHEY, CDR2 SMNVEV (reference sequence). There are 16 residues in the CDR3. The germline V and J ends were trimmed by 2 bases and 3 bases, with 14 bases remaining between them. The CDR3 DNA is TGTGCCAGCAGTTTAAAAGTTGGGCAGGGCAAAAACATTCAGTACTTC. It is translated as CASSLKVGQGKNIQYF.

CDR3 in DNA: TGTGCCTGGACCACCTATAGGGGACAGTTGAGCACTGAAGCTTTCTTT. The encoded protein is CAWTTYRGQLSTEAFF. The rearrangement joins TRBV30 to TRBJ1-1, with 7 bases lining up with TRBD1. Germline CDR1 GTSNPN, CDR2 SVGIG (reference sequence). V dropped 4 bases and J dropped 4; count of bases not matched to a gene: 15. The CDR3 has 16 amino acids.

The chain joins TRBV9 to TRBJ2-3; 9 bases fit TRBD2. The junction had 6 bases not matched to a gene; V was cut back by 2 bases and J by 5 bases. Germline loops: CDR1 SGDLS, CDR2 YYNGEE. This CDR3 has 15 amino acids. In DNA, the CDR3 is TGTGCCAGCAGCGTTAGCGGGAGAACGGAAGATACGCAGTATTTT. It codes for CASSVSGRTEDTQYF.

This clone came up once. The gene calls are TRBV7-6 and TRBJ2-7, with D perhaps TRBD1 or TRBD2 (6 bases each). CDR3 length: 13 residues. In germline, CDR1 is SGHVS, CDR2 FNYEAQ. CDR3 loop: CATSRGPTYEQYF. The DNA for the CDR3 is TGTGCTACCAGTCGGGGGCCTACCTACGAGCAGTACTTC. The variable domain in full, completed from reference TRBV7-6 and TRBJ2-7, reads GAGVSQSPRYKVTKRGQDVALRCDPISGHVSLYWYRQALGQGPEFLTYFNYEAQQDKSGLPNDRFSAERPEGSISTLTIQRTEQRDSAMYRCATSRGPTYEQYFGPGTRLTVT.

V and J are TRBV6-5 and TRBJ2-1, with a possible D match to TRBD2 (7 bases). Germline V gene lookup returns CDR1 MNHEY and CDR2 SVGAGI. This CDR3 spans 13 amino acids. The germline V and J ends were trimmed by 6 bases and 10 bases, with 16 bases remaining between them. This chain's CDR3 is CASSSREGGEQFF. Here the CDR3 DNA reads TGTGCCAGCAGCTCAAGAGAGGGGGGGGAGCAGTTCTTC.